Below are 21 T cell receptor beta chains sequenced from a single sample in a study of vaccination and CD4 T cells after COVID-19. At the Johns Hopkins FTIC core, DNA taken from cultured CD4+ T cells was sequenced by way of the Oncomine TCR Beta short-read assay. TCRdb reprocessed the PCR reads with MiXCR, giving one entry per CDR3 protein. The table shows more than 11,000 distinct CDR3 sequences, with 52% occurring only once. The treatment here: 10-day PBMC culture with coronavirus spike peptide pools or control peptides (ViraFEST assay). Their antigens are not known. Sequencing was performed on CD4+ T cells from blood, cultured in vitro. Every receptor here comes from a human donor who had recovered from COVID-19.

This clonotype was seen just once. V is TRBV28 and J is TRBJ1-2; 12 positions match TRBD1. Losses at the gene ends were 6 bases for V and 4 bases for J; bases not matched to a gene: 6. This CDR3 is 15 amino acids long. The germline V gene encodes CDR1 MDHEN and CDR2 SYDVKM. CDR3 nucleotide sequence: TGTGCCAGCAGCAGACCGGGACAGGGGGCCTATGGCTACACCTTC. Translated, it gives CASSRPGQGAYGYTF.

The chain has TRBV28 and TRBJ2-4; D uncertain. This CDR3 comprises 12 residues. Trimming pared 5 bases from V and 8 bases from J, leaving 10 bases between. CDR1 is MDHEN and CDR2 is SYDVKM in the germline V gene. CDR3 loop: CASSPSRDIQYF. CDR3 in DNA: TGTGCCAGCAGTCCTTCTCGAGACATTCAGTACTTC. Variable domain in full (rest from reference TRBV28 and TRBJ2-4): DVKVTQSSRYLVKRTGEKVFLECVQDMDHENMFWYRQDPGLGLRLIYFSYDVKMKEKGDIPEGYSVSREKKERFSLILESASTNQTSMYLCASSPSRDIQYFGAGTRLSVL.

V is TRBV11-2 and J is TRBJ2-1, with TRBD2 matching 12 bases. This CDR3 is 17 amino acids long. Germline V gene lookup returns CDR1 SGHAT and CDR2 FQNNGV. J gave up 6 bases and V 1 base, and 7 bases lay outside the gene matches. For the CDR3, the DNA is TGTGCCAGCAGCTTAGGGACTAGCGGGAAGAGTGCCAATGAGCAGTTCTTC. This gives the protein CASSLGTSGKSANEQFF.

The sample holds a few counts of this clonotype. V gene TRBV20-1 combines with J gene TRBJ2-5; TRBD2 aligns across 7 bases. CDR3 size: 15 residues. J was trimmed by 5 bases and V by 1 base; bases with no gene match: 10. Looked up from germline, CDR1 is DFQATT and CDR2 is SNEGSKA (reference sequence). Written as DNA, the CDR3 is TGCAGTGCTAGAGGGAATCGGGGGGTAGGGGAGACCCAGTACTTC. This gives the protein CSARGNRGVGETQYF.

This clonotype was seen a handful of times. The rearrangement uses TRBV20-1 and TRBJ1-5; 8 nucleotides line up with TRBD1. The ends lost 2 bases at V and 1 base at J; junction bases unmatched: 1. Germline assignment: CDR1 DFQATT and CDR2 SNEGSKA (reference sequence). This CDR3 has 14 residues. The CDR3 spells CSARRTGSNQPQHF. As DNA, the CDR3 is TGCAGTGCTAGACGGACAGGGAGCAATCAGCCCCAGCATTTT.

The chain uses TRBV28 and TRBJ1-4; 7 bases are a match to TRBD1. Germline loops: CDR1 MDHEN, CDR2 SYDVKM. The CDR3 totals 14 residues. Losses at the gene ends were 2 bases for V and 9 bases for J; bases not matched to a gene: 6. The CDR3 is CASSLGGGVKKLFF. CDR3 bases: TGTGCCAGCAGTTTAGGAGGGGGCGTAAAAAAACTGTTTTTT.

This sequence joins TRBV24-1 and TRBJ1-5, with a possible D match to TRBD1 (6 bases). From germline, CDR1 is KGHDR and CDR2 SFDVKD. Trimming took 2 bases from V and 11 from J, leaving 15 bases between them. This CDR3 is built from 14 residues. The CDR3 loop is CATSDSSQGRTQHF. CDR3 bases: TGTGCCACCAGTGATTCCAGCCAGGGGCGGACCCAGCATTTT.

V usage is TRBV7-2 and J usage is TRBJ1-1; perhaps TRBD1 as D (6 bases). This CDR3 has 18 residues. V was cut by 1 base and J by 1 base, with 19 bases left in between. Germline values: CDR1 SGHTA, CDR2 FQGNSA. CDR3 region: CASSLELGTRVSNTEAFF. The DNA of the CDR3 is TGTGCCAGCAGCTTAGAGCTTGGGACAAGGGTTTCGAACACTGAAGCTTTCTTT. The full variable domain, in which reference TRBV7-2 and TRBJ1-1 provide the parts outside the CDR3, is GAGVSQSPSNKVTEKGKDVELRCDPISGHTALYWYRQSLGQGLEFLIYFQGNSAPDKSGLPSDRFSAERTGGSVSTLTIQRTQQEDSAVYLCASSLELGTRVSNTEAFFGQGTRLTVV.

The V and J genes are TRBV20-1 and TRBJ1-6, with 9 positions matching TRBD1. CDR3 length equals 16 residues. Germline values: CDR1 DFQATT, CDR2 SNEGSKA (reference sequence). With V trimmed by 2 bases and J by 8 bases, 10 bases remained unmatched. The CDR3 reads CSARYDGQGLHSPLHF. The CDR3 bases are TGCAGTGCTAGATACGATGGACAGGGGCTTCATTCACCCCTCCACTTT.

The chain couples TRBV15 to TRBJ1-4; D might be TRBD1 (5 bases). The CDR3 contains 15 residues. With 0 bases removed from V and 5 bases from J, the gap between germline ends came to 10 bases. Per germline, CDR1 LNHNV and CDR2 YYDKDF (reference sequence). The CDR3 nucleotides are TGTGCCACCAGCAGAGAGCCCAGGGCAAATGAAAAACTGTTTTTT. Translation: CATSREPRANEKLFF.

The chain couples TRBV6-1 to TRBJ1-1, with D possibly matching TRBD1 (6 bases). Germline V gene sequence: CDR1 MNHNS, CDR2 SASEGT. The CDR3 is 14 residues long. V lost 4 bases to trimming and J lost 5 bases, with 14 bases between them. CDR3 coding DNA: TGTGCCAGCAGTGGAGGGGGGTCTTGGACTGAAGCTTTCTTT. Protein product: CASSGGGSWTEAFF.

CDR3 protein: CASSYGQGGQETQYF. The CDR3 bases are TGTGCCAGCAGTTACGGACAGGGCGGCCAAGAGACCCAGTACTTC. The gene calls are TRBV6-5 and TRBJ2-5, with TRBD1 matching over 8 bases. The germline V gene encodes CDR1 MNHEY and CDR2 SVGAGI. The V gene end was trimmed by 2 bases and the J gene end by 1 base; junction bases not matched to a gene: 3. CDR3 length: 15 residues.

The J gene is TRBJ1-2, the V gene TRBV7-9, with no clear D. The CDR3 is 15 residues long. Deletions cut 2 bases from V and 4 bases from J, with 14 bases between. CDR1 and CDR2 (germline): SEHNR, FQNEAQ (reference sequence). The CDR3 spells CASSLRSGEGYGYTF. CDR3 DNA sequence: TGTGCCAGCAGCTTAAGGTCCGGGGAGGGCTATGGCTACACCTTC.

This chain uses TRBV7-9 with TRBJ1-1, with D possibly TRBD1 on 5 matching bases. CDR3 length: 16 residues. V lost 8 bases, J lost 1 base, and 20 bases lay in between. Germline V lookup: CDR1 SEHNR, CDR2 FQNEAQ (reference sequence). The DNA of the CDR3 is TGTGCCAGCGCTTGGGGCGGGGCTCTCGGGAACACTGAAGCTTTCTTT. This gives the protein CASAWGGALGNTEAFF.

This chain links TRBV11-2 with TRBJ2-5; 8 positions agree with TRBD2. The CDR3 runs to 15 residues. CDR1 and CDR2 (germline): SGHAT, FQNNGV. Germline trimming cut 5 bases from V and 5 bases from J; bases unmatched to any gene: 10. The CDR3 region is CASSPTSGSVETQYF. For the CDR3, the DNA is TGTGCCAGCAGCCCAACGAGCGGGAGTGTCGAGACCCAGTACTTC.

This chain joins TRBV24-1 and TRBJ1-5, with D tentatively TRBD1 (5 bases). The CDR3 consists of 16 residues. The germline V gene encodes CDR1 KGHDR and CDR2 SFDVKD. V was shortened by 6 bases and J by 1 base, with 15 bases between the two germline ends. The CDR3, as DNA: TGTGCCACCAGTAGCCGAGGCAGGGAAAGCAATCAGCCCCAGCATTTT. Encoded protein: CATSSRGRESNQPQHF.

The V call is TRBV20-1, the J call TRBJ2-3; D not certain. Germline CDR1 reads DFQATT; CDR2 reads SNEGSKA (reference sequence). The CDR3 contains 17 residues. V lost 0 bases and J lost 1, with 17 bases in between. The DNA for the CDR3 is TGCAGTGCTAGAGACCCAACGAGACCTTATCGCACAGATACGCAGTATTTT. Encoded protein: CSARDPTRPYRTDTQYF.

This rearrangement joins TRBV6-2 or TRBV6-3 to TRBJ2-7; 7 nucleotides line up with TRBD2. This CDR3 has 16 amino acids. Germline V gene lookup returns CDR1 MNHEY and CDR2 SVGEGT. V lost 2 bases, J lost 0 bases, and 7 bases stayed unmatched. This chain's CDR3 is CASSYGVRGSSYEQYF. The CDR3 DNA is TGTGCCAGCAGTTACGGAGTCCGCGGGAGCTCCTACGAGCAGTACTTC.

This clonotype was seen a few times. The CDR3: CASSLEGQAYNEQFF. The CDR3 bases are TGTGCCAGCAGCTTAGAGGGACAGGCCTACAATGAGCAGTTCTTC. The gene calls are TRBV7-2 and TRBJ2-1; 8 nucleotides agree with TRBD1. V lost 1 base and J lost 2; bases outside the gene matches: 1. This CDR3 has 15 amino acids. In germline, CDR1 is SGHTA, CDR2 FQGNSA.

The genes are TRBV6-1 and TRBJ2-5, with a weak D call TRBD1 (6 bases). The CDR3 is 15 amino acids. Germline CDR1 is MNHNS and CDR2 is SASEGT. V was pared by 1 base and J by 4 bases, with 13 bases between. CDR3 region: CASSEGGTFRETQYF. DNA of the CDR3: TGTGCCAGCAGTGAAGGTGGGACATTTAGAGAGACCCAGTACTTC.

This clonotype turned up a few times. Written as DNA, the CDR3 is TGTGCCAGCAGCTCCGGGACAGGGGTAGATACGCAGTATTTT. This translates into CASSSGTGVDTQYF. This chain uses TRBV28 with TRBJ2-3; TRBD1 agrees at 10 bases. The length of the CDR3 is 14 residues. V lost 6 bases to trimming and J lost 5 bases; unmatched junction nucleotides: 5. The germline V gene has CDR1 MDHEN and CDR2 SYDVKM.